This T cell receptor beta chain was observed in a study of blood T cell repertoires in COVID-19. The overall study: From the United States, Italy and Spain came samples of acute and convalescent COVID-19.

Method: immunoSEQ multiplex PCR; TCRdb's copy keeps in-frame clones and lacks some. The sample records about 180,000 clones, around 86% being singletons. Seattle researchers signed up patients amid active infection and tracked them longitudinally. CDR1 is SGDLS, CDR2 YYNGEE, per germline. V was clipped by 3 bases and J by 1 base, with 4 bases between them. The CDR3 runs to 12 residues. Sequenced material: peripheral blood. The sequence was obtained from a woman in her 70s with COVID-19, enrolled during active disease. This chain uses TRBV9 with TRBJ1-1; D uncertain. CDR3 coding DNA: TGTGCCAGCAGCGCTACGAACACTGAAGCTTTCTTT. This codes for CASSATNTEAFF.